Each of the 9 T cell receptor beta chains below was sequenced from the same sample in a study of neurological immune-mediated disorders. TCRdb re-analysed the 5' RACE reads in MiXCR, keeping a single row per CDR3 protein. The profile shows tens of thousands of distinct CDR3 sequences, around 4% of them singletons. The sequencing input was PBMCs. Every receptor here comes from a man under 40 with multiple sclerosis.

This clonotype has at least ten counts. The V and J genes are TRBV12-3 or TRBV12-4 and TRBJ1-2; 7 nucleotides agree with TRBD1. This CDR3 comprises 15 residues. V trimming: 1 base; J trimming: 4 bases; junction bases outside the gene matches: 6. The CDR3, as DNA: TGTGCCAGCAGTTTAGTCGCAGGGGGGCCCTATGGCTACACCTTC. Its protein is CASSLVAGGPYGYTF.

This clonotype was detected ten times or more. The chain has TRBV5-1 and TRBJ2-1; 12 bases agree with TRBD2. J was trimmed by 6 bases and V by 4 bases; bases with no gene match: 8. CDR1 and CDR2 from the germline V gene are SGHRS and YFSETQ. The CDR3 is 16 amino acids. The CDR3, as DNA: TGCGCCAGCAGCCCCCTTCTAGCGGGGGGGCGCAATGAGCAGTTCTTC. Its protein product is CASSPLLAGGRNEQFF.

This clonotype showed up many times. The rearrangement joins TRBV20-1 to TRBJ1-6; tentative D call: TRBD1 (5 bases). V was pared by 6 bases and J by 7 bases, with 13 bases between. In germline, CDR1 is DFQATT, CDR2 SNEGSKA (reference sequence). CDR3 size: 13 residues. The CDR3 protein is CSANRDRNSPLHF. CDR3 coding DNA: TGCAGTGCCAACCGGGACCGAAATTCACCCCTCCACTTT.

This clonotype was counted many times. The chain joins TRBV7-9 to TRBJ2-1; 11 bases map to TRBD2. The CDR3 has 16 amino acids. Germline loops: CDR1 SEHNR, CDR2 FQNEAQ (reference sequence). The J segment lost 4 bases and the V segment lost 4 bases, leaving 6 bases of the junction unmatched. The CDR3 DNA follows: TGTGCCAGCAGCTCACGACTAGCGGGGAGATACAATGAGCAGTTCTTC. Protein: CASSSRLAGRYNEQFF. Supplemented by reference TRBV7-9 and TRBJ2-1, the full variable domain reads DTGVSQNPRHKITKRGQNVTFRCDPISEHNRLYWYRQTLGQGPEFLTYFQNEAQLEKSRLLSDRFSAERPKGSFSTLEIQRTEQGDSAMYLCASSSRLAGRYNEQFFGPGTRLTVL.

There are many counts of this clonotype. Written as DNA, the CDR3 is TGTGCCAGCAGGGGAATGGGCTATGGCTACACCTTC. Residues: CASRGMGYGYTF. The rearrangement links TRBV25-1 to TRBJ1-2; the D is unclear. The CDR3 totals 12 residues. V lost 6 bases to trimming and J lost 4 bases, with 9 bases between them. The germline V gene encodes CDR1 MGHDK and CDR2 SYGVNS.

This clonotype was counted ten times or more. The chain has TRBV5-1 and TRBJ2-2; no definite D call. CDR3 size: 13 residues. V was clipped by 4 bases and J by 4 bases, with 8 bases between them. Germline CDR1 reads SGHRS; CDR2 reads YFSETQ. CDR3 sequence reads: CASSPGVTGELFF. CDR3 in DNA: TGCGCCAGCAGCCCTGGAGTCACCGGGGAGCTGTTTTTT.

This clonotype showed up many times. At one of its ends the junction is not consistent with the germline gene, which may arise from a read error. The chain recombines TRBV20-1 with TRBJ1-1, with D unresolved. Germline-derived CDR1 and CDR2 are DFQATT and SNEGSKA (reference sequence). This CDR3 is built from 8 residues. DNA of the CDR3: TGCAGTGCAATTGGTTTGGTCTTT. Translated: CSAIGLVF.

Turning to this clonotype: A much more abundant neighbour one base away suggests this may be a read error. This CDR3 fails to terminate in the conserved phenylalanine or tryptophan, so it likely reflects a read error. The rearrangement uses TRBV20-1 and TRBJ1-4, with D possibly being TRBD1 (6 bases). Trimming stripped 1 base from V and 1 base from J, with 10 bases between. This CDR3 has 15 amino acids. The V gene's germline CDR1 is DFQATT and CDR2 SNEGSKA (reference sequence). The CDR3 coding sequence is TGCAGTGCTAGAGGCATAGGGGGAACTAATGAAAAACTGTTTATT. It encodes CSARGIGGTNEKLFI.

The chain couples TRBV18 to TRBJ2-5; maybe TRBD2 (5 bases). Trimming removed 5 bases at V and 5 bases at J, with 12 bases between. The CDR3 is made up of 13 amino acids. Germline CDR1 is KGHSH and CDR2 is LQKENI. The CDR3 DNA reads TGTGCCAGCTCATTCGGACTTGCGGAGACCCAGTACTTC. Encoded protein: CASSFGLAETQYF.